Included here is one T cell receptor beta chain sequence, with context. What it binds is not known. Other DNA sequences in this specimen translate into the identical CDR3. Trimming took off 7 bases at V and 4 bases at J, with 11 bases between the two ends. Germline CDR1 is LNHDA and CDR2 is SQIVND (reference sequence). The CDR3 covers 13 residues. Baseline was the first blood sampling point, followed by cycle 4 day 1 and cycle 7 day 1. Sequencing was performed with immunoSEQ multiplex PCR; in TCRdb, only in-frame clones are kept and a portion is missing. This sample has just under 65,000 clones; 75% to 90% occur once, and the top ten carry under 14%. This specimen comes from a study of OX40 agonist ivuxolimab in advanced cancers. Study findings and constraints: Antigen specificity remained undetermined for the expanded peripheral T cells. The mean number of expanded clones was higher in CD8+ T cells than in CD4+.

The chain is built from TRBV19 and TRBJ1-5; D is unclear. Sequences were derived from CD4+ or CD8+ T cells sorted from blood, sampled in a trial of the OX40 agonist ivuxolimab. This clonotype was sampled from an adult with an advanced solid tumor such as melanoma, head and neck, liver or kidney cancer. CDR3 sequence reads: CASNSGRNQPQHF. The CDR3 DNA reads TGTGCCAGTAATTCGGGCAGAAATCAGCCCCAGCATTTT.